These 13 T cell receptor beta chains share one sample of origin, sequenced in a study of cytomegalovirus exposure and HLA in healthy donors. Profiling relied on immunoSEQ multiplex PCR, and the TCRdb table lists in-frame clones only, not all of them. The table records 150,000 or so clones, roughly 89% of them present only once. The sample consisted of PBMCs. All receptors derive from a woman aged 25 to 39 in good health and CMV-seronegative.

As DNA, the CDR3 is TGCGCCAGCTCGCTACTAGCGGCCACAGATACGCAGTATTTT. This sequence encodes CASSLLAATDTQYF. This sequence joins TRBV5-1 and TRBJ2-3, with 8 bases aligning to TRBD2. Trimming at V came to 7 bases and at J to 2 bases, leaving 6 bases not matched to a gene. The CDR3 covers 14 residues. Germline V lookup: CDR1 SGHRS, CDR2 YFSETQ.

J is TRBJ2-7 and V is TRBV5-6; 10 bases are a match to TRBD1. This CDR3 has 15 residues. Germline V CDR1 and CDR2: SGHDT, YYEEEE. With 4 bases clipped from V and 7 bases from J, the junction kept 11 bases outside the gene matches. This chain's CDR3 is CASSGKTGGFWEQYF. The CDR3 region has the DNA TGTGCCAGCAGCGGAAAGACAGGGGGCTTTTGGGAGCAGTACTTC.

The chain joins TRBV10-3 to TRBJ1-5; D is undetermined. Germline assignment: CDR1 ENHRY and CDR2 SYGVKD. V gave up 8 bases and J gave up 3 bases, with 8 bases separating them. The CDR3 consists of 12 residues. Here the CDR3 DNA reads TGTGCCATCGGGCCTAACAATCAGCCCCAGCATTTT. Protein: CAIGPNNQPQHF.

The chain is built from TRBV9 and TRBJ1-4, with TRBD1 matching over 7 bases. Germline V gives CDR1 SGDLS, CDR2 YYNGEE. The CDR3 has 15 residues. Germline trimming cut 3 bases from V and 2 bases from J; bases unmatched to any gene: 4. CDR3 in amino acids: CASSERDSTNEKLFF. The CDR3 DNA follows: TGTGCCAGCAGCGAACGGGACAGCACTAATGAAAAACTGTTTTTT.

The chain recombines TRBV2 with TRBJ1-2; no reliable D call. Germline V CDR1 and CDR2: SNHLY, FYNNEI. V lost 3 bases, J lost 8 bases, and 7 bases lay in between. This CDR3 spans 11 amino acids. CDR3 in DNA: TGTGCCAGCAGTGAGGAGGAAGGCTACACCTTC. Its protein product is CASSEEEGYTF.

The chain recombines TRBV27 with TRBJ1-4; 8 nucleotides align to TRBD1. The CDR3 totals 14 residues. V was pared by 5 bases and J by 9 bases, with 8 bases of the junction left unmatched. CDR1 and CDR2 from the germline V gene are MNHEY and SMNVEV (reference sequence). The CDR3 reads CASSTWTGLKKLFF. The DNA of the CDR3 is TGTGCCAGCAGTACTTGGACAGGGTTGAAAAAACTGTTTTTT.

This chain links TRBV9 with TRBJ1-3; TRBD1 aligns across 8 bases. Germline V gene sequence: CDR1 SGDLS, CDR2 YYNGEE. The CDR3 length is 17 residues. The trim removed 4 bases at V and 0 bases at J, leaving 9 bases unmatched. The CDR3 loop reads CASSSNRGVNSGNTIYF. CDR3 DNA: TGTGCCAGCAGCTCCAACAGGGGGGTAAACTCTGGAAACACCATATATTTT.

The V and J genes are TRBV30 and TRBJ1-5; D remains unclear. The germline CDR1 and CDR2 sequences are GTSNPN and SVGIG (reference sequence). V gave up 4 bases and J gave up 3 bases, with 16 bases separating them. The CDR3 is made up of 15 amino acids. CDR3 coding DNA: TGTGCCTGGACTGAGTGCAAAACTCACAATCAGCCCCAGCATTTT. It yields the protein CAWTECKTHNQPQHF.

The chain carries TRBV2 and TRBJ2-5; 9 bases line up with TRBD2. The CDR3 has 16 residues. The germline CDR1 and CDR2 sequences are SNHLY and FYNNEI. Trimming removed 2 bases from V and 5 bases from J; junction bases left unmatched: 9. CDR3 in DNA: TGTGCCAGCAGTGAATGGGCGGGGGGGCGGAATGAGACCCAGTACTTC. Translated: CASSEWAGGRNETQYF.

The chain joins TRBV6-1 to TRBJ2-2; 7 positions match TRBD1. Looked up from germline, CDR1 is MNHNS and CDR2 is SASEGT. The CDR3 covers 15 residues. V lost 6 bases to trimming and J lost 0 bases; unmatched junction nucleotides: 4. The CDR3 DNA sequence: TGTGCCAGCAGGCAGGGGGTCCCGAACACCGGGGAGCTGTTTTTT. It specifies CASRQGVPNTGELFF.

This chain joins TRBV4-1 and TRBJ1-5, with 9 nucleotides matching TRBD1. Unmatched junction bases numbered 14, after V lost 4 bases and J lost 7 bases. From germline, CDR1 is MGHRA and CDR2 YSYEKL. This CDR3 spans 17 amino acids. The CDR3, as DNA: TGCGCCAGCAGCCCGGGGTCGGGACAGGGCGTTTACCAGCCCCAGCATTTT. Encoded protein: CASSPGSGQGVYQPQHF.

The chain carries TRBV29-1 and TRBJ2-3; TRBD2 matches 12 bases. The germline V gene encodes CDR1 SQVTM and CDR2 ANQGSEA. This CDR3 is built from 15 residues. With V trimmed by 6 bases and J by 1 base, 5 bases remained unmatched. The CDR3 DNA is TGCAGCGTGGGAAGGACTAGCGGGGGCACAGATACGCAGTATTTT. The encoded protein is CSVGRTSGGTDTQYF.

The V and J genes are TRBV11-2 and TRBJ2-3; 7 nucleotides line up with TRBD2. The trim removed 5 bases at V and 4 bases at J, leaving 6 bases unmatched. Per germline, CDR1 SGHAT and CDR2 FQNNGV. The CDR3 sequence is 14 residues long. The CDR3 region has the DNA TGTGCCAGCAGCCCTCCGGCGGGGGCAGATACGCAGTATTTT. Translated, it gives CASSPPAGADTQYF.